One sample yielded the 12 T cell receptor beta chains listed below, sequenced in a study of cytomegalovirus exposure and HLA in healthy donors. PCR employed 60 Vbeta and 13 Jbeta primers. The repertoire was sequenced with immunoSEQ multiplex PCR; TCRdb's copy has only in-frame clones and lacks some. The profile covers around 150,000 clones, with roughly 82% appearing a single time and approximately 1.5% taken by the ten largest. Input material: PBMCs. Receptors were obtained from a girl between 10 and 17 years old in good health and CMV-seropositive.

This rearrangement joins TRBV7-2 to TRBJ2-7, with 9 bases lining up with TRBD2. CDR1 and CDR2 (germline): SGHTA, FQGNSA. CDR3 length: 14 residues. V lost 1 base to trimming and J lost 2 bases; unmatched junction nucleotides: 0. The CDR3 DNA is TGTGCCAGCAGCTTAGGACTAGCGGCCTACGAGCAGTACTTC. It yields the protein CASSLGLAAYEQYF.

This chain joins TRBV5-6 and TRBJ1-1; 7 nucleotides agree with TRBD1. Germline V gene data show CDR1 as SGHDT and CDR2 as YYEEEE. The CDR3 runs to 13 residues. V trimming: 4 bases; J trimming: 4 bases; junction bases outside the gene matches: 4. Here the CDR3 reads CASSLRQGTEAFF. DNA of the CDR3: TGTGCCAGCAGCCTTCGACAGGGCACTGAAGCTTTCTTT.

The chain couples TRBV10-1 to TRBJ1-1; unclear D gene. Trimming took off 1 base at V and 6 bases at J, with 15 bases between the two ends. Germline CDR1 and CDR2: WNHNN and SYGVQD (reference sequence). This CDR3 region has 15 residues. The CDR3 coding sequence is TGCGCCAGCAGTGAGTTCTCCTCTCGGGAGGCTGAAGCTTTCTTT. Its translation: CASSEFSSREAEAFF.

In its sample, this clone was seen a few times. V usage is TRBV4-3 and J usage is TRBJ1-4, with D uncertain. The CDR3 spans 16 residues. CDR1 is LGHNA, CDR2 YSLEER, per germline. V was shortened by 4 bases and J by 3 bases, with 15 bases between the two germline ends. This CDR3 reads CASSRLTGAANEKLFF. Written as DNA, the CDR3 is TGCGCCAGCAGCCGACTGACCGGTGCTGCTAATGAAAAACTGTTTTTT.

The V gene is TRBV5-5, the J gene TRBJ1-2; D possibly corresponds to TRBD1 (6 bases). Germline V lookup: CDR1 SGHKS, CDR2 YYEKEE (reference sequence). The CDR3 contains 14 residues. V was cut by 4 bases and J by 7 bases, with 17 bases left in between. The DNA for the CDR3 is TGTGCCAGCAGCAAGGACAGCCCTTATGTTGGCTACACCTTC. Its protein is CASSKDSPYVGYTF.

V and J are TRBV28 and TRBJ2-7; tentatively, D is TRBD2 (6 bases). Trimming shortened V by 2 bases and J by 2 bases, and 13 bases separated the two germline ends. The CDR3 is 15 amino acids. Germline lookup yields CDR1 MDHEN and CDR2 SYDVKM. The CDR3 sequence: CASSLGGQMTYEQYF. The CDR3 nucleotides read TGTGCCAGCAGTTTAGGAGGGCAGATGACCTACGAGCAGTACTTC. The variable domain in full, with the rest retrieved from reference TRBV28 and TRBJ2-7, is DVKVTQSSRYLVKRTGEKVFLECVQDMDHENMFWYRQDPGLGLRLIYFSYDVKMKEKGDIPEGYSVSREKKERFSLILESASTNQTSMYLCASSLGGQMTYEQYFGPGTRLTVT.

The genes are TRBV10-1 and TRBJ1-1; the D gene is possibly TRBD1 (5 bases). Trimming removed 7 bases at V and 2 bases at J, with 14 bases between. Germline CDR1 WNHNN, CDR2 SYGVQD (reference sequence). The CDR3 length is 14 residues. Written as DNA, the CDR3 is TGCGCCAGCAATGAAGGCGGGACTAACACTGAAGCTTTCTTT. Translating it yields CASNEGGTNTEAFF.

The V and J genes are TRBV5-1 and TRBJ2-5, with D maybe TRBD2 (6 bases). The end of the DNA is better explained by TRBJ2-7, so the J call may be wrong. The CDR3 is made up of 15 amino acids. From germline, CDR1 is SGHRS and CDR2 YFSETQ. The CDR3 here is CASSLERRGAYEQYF. The CDR3 DNA is TGCGCCAGCAGCCTGGAGAGGCGGGGAGCCTACGAGCAGTACTTC.

The chain recombines TRBV19 with TRBJ1-2; weak D call: TRBD1 (6 bases). V lost 5 bases and J 7 bases, leaving 17 bases between the germline ends. The CDR3 extends over 14 amino acids. CDR1 LNHDA and CDR2 SQIVND come from the germline V gene (reference sequence). The CDR3 DNA reads as TGTGCCAGTAGTGTGGGACCGGACAGTTCTGGCTACACCTTC. Its protein product is CASSVGPDSSGYTF.

Details on this clone: Additional DNA sequences in this sample encode the identical CDR3. The V gene is TRBV11-2, the J gene TRBJ2-5; TRBD1 matches at 7 bases. Trimming at V came to 5 bases and at J to 1 base, leaving 1 base not matched to a gene. This CDR3 region has 13 residues. Germline V CDR1 and CDR2: SGHAT, FQNNGV. CDR3 coding DNA: TGTGCCAGCAGCAGGGACAGCCAAGAGACCCAGTACTTC. Translated, it gives CASSRDSQETQYF.

V usage is TRBV4-1 and J usage is TRBJ2-3, with a possible D match to TRBD1 (5 bases). Germline-derived CDR1 and CDR2 are MGHRA and YSYEKL. Between the trimmed V and J ends, which lost 4 bases and 0 bases, there was a span of 17 bases. The CDR3 runs 17 residues. The CDR3 nucleotides are TGCGCCAGCAGCCTATTGAAAACAGGCCGTAGCACAGATACGCAGTATTTT. It yields the protein CASSLLKTGRSTDTQYF.

V usage is TRBV28 and J usage is TRBJ2-6; possibly TRBD1 for D (6 bases). CDR3 length equals 15 residues. V shed 6 bases and J shed 4 bases, with 13 bases lying between them. The germline V gene encodes CDR1 MDHEN and CDR2 SYDVKM. This chain's CDR3 is CASRKGVWGANVLTF. DNA of the CDR3: TGTGCCAGCAGAAAGGGGGTATGGGGGGCCAACGTCCTGACTTTC.